These 27 T cell receptor beta chains were all obtained from the same sample, sequenced in a study of shared clonotypes between healthy human individuals. Clones were sequenced by immunoSEQ multiplex PCR, and TCRdb holds only the in-frame ones, with some missing. There are 110,000 or so clones in the sample; under 70% occur only once, and 20% to 25% lies in the top ten. The specimen was memory CD8+ T cells sorted from blood. Subset specified: CD45RO+ cells pooled with CCR7-negative TemRA cells. Receptor source: a woman under 40 in good health.

In this sample, this clone turned up a few times. This chain uses TRBV19 with TRBJ1-5; D is ambiguous. Per the germline V gene, CDR1 is LNHDA and CDR2 is SQIVND (reference sequence). This CDR3 is 12 amino acids long. With 4 bases removed from V and 2 bases from J, the gap between germline ends came to 3 bases. DNA of the CDR3: TGTGCCAGTAGTACCCGCAATCAGCCCCAGCATTTT. Its translation: CASSTRNQPQHF. Full variable domain (missing parts from reference TRBV19 and TRBJ1-5): DGGITQSPKYLFRKEGQNVTLSCEQNLNHDAMYWYRQDPGQGLRLIYYSQIVNDFQKGDIAEGYSVSREKKESFPLTVTSAQKNPTAFYLCASSTRNQPQHFGDGTRLSIL.

A remark on this clone: Other DNA variants within this sample encode the same CDR3. The V call is TRBV27, the J call TRBJ2-7; 7 positions match TRBD2. This CDR3 has 15 amino acids. V lost 6 bases, J lost 5 bases, and 13 bases stayed unmatched. Germline-derived CDR1 and CDR2 are MNHEY and SMNVEV (reference sequence). CDR3 in DNA: TGTGCCAGCAGCCTATACAGGACTAGTATCGACGAGCAGTACTTC. Encoded protein: CASSLYRTSIDEQYF.

The chain uses TRBV2 and TRBJ2-7; a possible D gene is TRBD1 (8 bases). V was clipped by 5 bases and J by 4 bases, with 21 bases between them. From germline, CDR1 is SNHLY and CDR2 FYNNEI. The length of the CDR3 is 16 residues. The CDR3 DNA sequence: TGTGCCAGCAGTCCCCAGGGGGCGGGAGTTACTTACGAGCAGTACTTC. As protein: CASSPQGAGVTYEQYF.

The V call is TRBV5-4, the J call TRBJ2-1, with D possibly called TRBD1 or TRBD2 (7 bases each). Trimming removed 4 bases at V and 9 bases at J, with 23 bases between. From germline, CDR1 is SGHNT and CDR2 YYREEE (reference sequence). This CDR3 is 16 amino acids long. For the CDR3, the DNA is TGTGCCAGCAGCCAAGGGGGAGGGGGCGTTTACGGTGAGCAGTTCTTC. As protein: CASSQGGGGVYGEQFF.

The chain uses TRBV28 and TRBJ2-7; 14 bases are a match to TRBD2. From germline, CDR1 is MDHEN and CDR2 SYDVKM. J gave up 3 bases and V 1 base, and 8 bases lay outside the gene matches. This CDR3 region has 18 residues. The CDR3: CASSLLDQGTSGSYEQYF. Written as DNA, the CDR3 is TGTGCCAGCAGTTTATTAGACCAAGGGACTAGCGGGAGCTACGAGCAGTACTTC.

The chain carries TRBV4-1 and TRBJ2-1, with 13 nucleotides matching TRBD2. There are 16 residues in the CDR3. Per germline, CDR1 MGHRA and CDR2 YSYEKL. V trimming: 4 bases; J trimming: 9 bases; junction bases outside the gene matches: 9. The CDR3 loop reads CASSPLGLAGVSEQFF. In nucleotides, the CDR3 is TGCGCCAGCAGCCCCCTAGGACTAGCGGGAGTATCTGAGCAGTTCTTC.

The chain joins TRBV6-5 to TRBJ1-1; D gene uncertain. Looked up from germline, CDR1 is MNHEY and CDR2 is SVGAGI. V was trimmed by 0 bases and J by 0 bases, leaving 5 bases between them. The CDR3 runs to 14 residues. In DNA form, the CDR3 reads TGTGCCAGCAGTTACTCGAAGATGAACACTGAAGCTTTCTTT. Its protein product is CASSYSKMNTEAFF.

The CDR3 loop reads CASSQTGSVTQPQHF. The CDR3 DNA reads as TGTGCCAGCAGCCAGACAGGGTCGGTCACCCAGCCCCAGCATTTT. The genes are TRBV7-9 and TRBJ1-5; 7 bases align to TRBD1. The CDR3 is 15 amino acids. Germline V lookup: CDR1 SEHNR, CDR2 FQNEAQ (reference sequence). The V and J ends lost 5 bases and 7 bases, in that order; junction bases with no gene match: 11.

This sequence joins TRBV18 and TRBJ2-2; 11 bases line up with TRBD2. V gave up 1 base and J gave up 6 bases; unmatched junction bases: 10. The CDR3 loop spans 18 amino acids. Germline CDR1 KGHSH, CDR2 LQKENI. The CDR3 spells CASSPRRQLAGEAGELFF. CDR3 DNA: TGTGCCAGCTCACCACGCAGGCAACTAGCGGGAGAAGCCGGGGAGCTGTTTTTT.

This clone was observed a handful of times. The V call is TRBV5-6, the J call TRBJ2-7, with D possibly matching TRBD2 (6 bases). The V and J ends lost 7 bases and 4 bases respectively, with 18 bases between them. The CDR3 is 14 amino acids. The germline V gene encodes CDR1 SGHDT and CDR2 YYEEEE. The DNA for the CDR3 is TGTGCCAGCCAGACCGGGACTGGCGCATACGAGCAGTACTTC. As protein: CASQTGTGAYEQYF.

The chain uses TRBV28 and TRBJ2-1; D unresolved. The CDR3 length is 14 residues. Germline V CDR1 and CDR2: MDHEN, SYDVKM. The germline V and J ends were trimmed by 5 bases and 8 bases, with 16 bases remaining between them. CDR3 loop: CASSDVFSYDEQFF. The CDR3, as DNA: TGTGCCAGCAGTGACGTTTTTTCGTATGATGAGCAGTTCTTC.

This clone was recorded once. This rearrangement joins TRBV5-1 to TRBJ2-7, with 8 bases aligning to TRBD1. Germline lookup yields CDR1 SGHRS and CDR2 YFSETQ. The CDR3 totals 14 residues. V lost 4 bases and J lost 3; bases outside the gene matches: 6. The CDR3 DNA follows: TGCGCCAGCAGCCCGGGACAGGAGAGCTACGAGCAGTACTTC. This gives the protein CASSPGQESYEQYF.

This chain connects TRBV7-9 to TRBJ2-1; D may be TRBD1 (5 bases). Trimming removed 5 bases at V and 6 bases at J, with 17 bases between. The CDR3 spans 15 residues. In germline, CDR1 is SEHNR, CDR2 FQNEAQ (reference sequence). The CDR3 region is CASSDPGGAPNEQFF. The CDR3 DNA reads as TGTGCCAGCAGCGATCCGGGTGGGGCACCCAATGAGCAGTTCTTC. Using reference TRBV7-9 and TRBJ2-1 for the parts outside the CDR3, the full variable domain is DTGVSQNPRHKITKRGQNVTFRCDPISEHNRLYWYRQTLGQGPEFLTYFQNEAQLEKSRLLSDRFSAERPKGSFSTLEIQRTEQGDSAMYLCASSDPGGAPNEQFFGPGTRLTVL.

CDR3 region: CASSPRRGRYYEQYF. The DNA of the CDR3 is TGTGCCAGCAGCCCCCGCCGCGGGAGGTATTACGAGCAGTACTTC. The rearrangement joins TRBV11-2 to TRBJ2-7; 8 bases are a match to TRBD2. The junction had 10 bases not matched to a gene; V was cut back by 5 bases and J by 4 bases. This CDR3 contains 15 residues. The germline CDR1 and CDR2 sequences are SGHAT and FQNNGV.

A note on this clone: A far larger clone lies a single base away; this is likely a read error. The V call is TRBV6-1, the J call TRBJ2-3, with a possible D match to TRBD1 (6 bases). Germline V gives CDR1 MNHNS, CDR2 SASEGT. The CDR3 extends over 15 amino acids. CDR3 DNA: TGTGCCGGCAGTGAAGAAGCAGGGGGCACAGATACGCAGTATTTT. This sequence encodes CAGSEEAGGTDTQYF.

This clone has a count of ten or more. The chain combines TRBV6-4 with TRBJ2-1; no clear D gene. This CDR3 is 14 amino acids long. Trimming removed 4 bases from V and 8 bases from J, with 15 bases in between. Germline CDR1 MRHNA, CDR2 SNTAGT. In DNA form, the CDR3 reads TGTGCCAGCAGTGCCTCCACCAGTTCTGATGAGCAGTTCTTC. Translated, it gives CASSASTSSDEQFF.

In nucleotides, the CDR3 is TGTGCCAGCAGATCAGCGGGAGGTCCCGGGGAGCTGTTTTTT. It specifies CASRSAGGPGELFF. J is TRBJ2-2 and V is TRBV2; 9 bases agree with TRBD2. Germline CDR1 reads SNHLY; CDR2 reads FYNNEI. The V gene end was trimmed by 6 bases and the J gene end by 6 bases; junction bases not matched to a gene: 5. The length of the CDR3 is 14 residues.

The chain is built from TRBV28 and TRBJ2-3, with 12 bases matching TRBD2. The V and J ends lost 4 bases and 3 bases, in that order; junction bases with no gene match: 11. The CDR3 spans 18 residues. Germline loops: CDR1 MDHEN, CDR2 SYDVKM. The DNA for the CDR3 is TGTGCCAGCAGTTCCTGGACTAGCGGGAAGGGGGGGACAGATACGCAGTATTTT. It translates to CASSSWTSGKGGTDTQYF.

The chain carries TRBV4-2 and TRBJ1-2; D is perhaps TRBD1 (5 bases). Per germline, CDR1 LGHNA and CDR2 YNFKEQ. Trimming stripped 5 bases from V and 4 bases from J, with 11 bases between. The CDR3 is 13 amino acids. The CDR3 DNA reads TGTGCCAGCAGCTCCGACAGACGCTATGGCTACACCTTC. This gives the protein CASSSDRRYGYTF.

The chain joins TRBV6-1 to TRBJ2-3; 7 bases match TRBD2. Germline lookup yields CDR1 MNHNS and CDR2 SASEGT. Trimming cost V 10 bases and J 9 bases; bases outside gene matches: 13. CDR3 length: 13 amino acids. The CDR3 protein is CATTPTGGTTQYF. The DNA of the CDR3 is TGTGCCACCACTCCAACGGGGGGAACAACGCAGTATTTT.

The V call is TRBV4-1, the J call TRBJ1-3, with 7 bases identical to TRBD1. The J segment lost 0 bases and the V segment lost 2 bases, leaving 7 bases of the junction unmatched. The CDR3 is 17 amino acids. Germline lookup yields CDR1 MGHRA and CDR2 YSYEKL. The CDR3 reads CASSQRTGQTSGNTIYF. CDR3 DNA sequence: TGCGCCAGCAGCCAAAGAACGGGACAGACCTCTGGAAACACCATATATTTT.

This chain joins TRBV28 and TRBJ1-5, with D possibly being TRBD1 (6 bases). Trimming removed 4 bases at V and 1 base at J, with 8 bases between. The CDR3 extends over 14 amino acids. The germline gives CDR1 MDHEN, CDR2 SYDVKM. CDR3 bases: TGTGCCAGCAGTTCAACAGGGAGCAATCAGCCCCAGCATTTT. This gives the protein CASSSTGSNQPQHF. Supplemented by reference TRBV28 and TRBJ1-5, the full variable domain reads DVKVTQSSRYLVKRTGEKVFLECVQDMDHENMFWYRQDPGLGLRLIYFSYDVKMKEKGDIPEGYSVSREKKERFSLILESASTNQTSMYLCASSSTGSNQPQHFGDGTRLSIL.

The V and J genes are TRBV19 and TRBJ2-1; 9 bases line up with TRBD2. Trimming at V came to 4 bases and at J to 6 bases, leaving 7 bases not matched to a gene. CDR1 is LNHDA and CDR2 is SQIVND in the germline V gene (reference sequence). This CDR3 has 15 amino acids. CDR3: CASSSLQREANEQFF. The CDR3 nucleotides read TGTGCCAGTAGTAGTCTACAGCGGGAGGCCAATGAGCAGTTCTTC.

With regard to this clone: Other DNA variants within this sample encode the same CDR3. The chain employs TRBV6-4 and TRBJ1-5; D remains unclear. The CDR3 totals 13 residues. From germline, CDR1 is MRHNA and CDR2 SNTAGT. V was pared by 8 bases and J by 0 bases, with 8 bases between. The chain's CDR3 is CASSVDSNQPQHF. The CDR3 DNA is TGTGCCAGCTCCGTTGATAGCAATCAGCCCCAGCATTTT.

The chain has TRBV15 and TRBJ2-3; D is possibly TRBD2 (6 bases). V lost 0 bases and J lost 2, with 9 bases in between. CDR1 is LNHNV, CDR2 YYDKDF, per germline (reference sequence). The CDR3 contains 15 residues. This chain's CDR3 is CATSRDRGNTDTQYF. The CDR3 region has the DNA TGTGCCACCAGCAGAGATCGGGGGAACACAGATACGCAGTATTTT.

The V and J genes are TRBV9 and TRBJ2-1, with D maybe TRBD2 (6 bases). Trimming stripped 4 bases from V and 0 bases from J, with 14 bases between. Germline CDR1 reads SGDLS; CDR2 reads YYNGEE. The CDR3 loop spans 16 amino acids. CDR3 nucleotides: TGTGCCAGCAGCACGACGGGGGATAGCTCCTACAATGAGCAGTTCTTC. This encodes CASSTTGDSSYNEQFF.

CDR3 bases: TGTGCCAGCACCTGGGTTGAAAGCTCCTACGAGCAGTACTTC. It translates to CASTWVESSYEQYF. The chain uses TRBV7-8 and TRBJ2-7; no clear D. Trimming left V 7 bases short and J 0 bases short, with 13 bases between. CDR1 SGHVS and CDR2 FQNEAQ come from the germline V gene. The CDR3 extends over 14 amino acids. Using reference TRBV7-8 and TRBJ2-7 for the parts outside the CDR3, the full variable domain is GAGVSQSPRYKVAKRGQDVALRCDPISGHVSLFWYQQALGQGPEFLTYFQNEAQLDKSGLPSDRFFAERPEGSVSTLKIQRTQQEDSAVYLCASTWVESSYEQYFGPGTRLTVT.